The rows below give T cell receptor beta chains drawn from one sample of a study of neurological immune-mediated disorders. TCRdb re-called the 5' RACE reads with MiXCR, one entry per CDR3 protein. Of around 46,000 distinct CDR3 sequences listed, roughly 24% are singletons. The sample comprised PBMCs. These receptors originate from a woman between 65 and 79 years old in good health. Both conserved end residues are trimmed from each CDR3.

V gene	J gene	CDR3 protein
TRBV5-1	TRBJ2-3	ASSLAPTDTQY
TRBV7-2	TRBJ1-5	VSSLQVGNQPQH
TRBV27	TRBJ2-7	ASSMTQGFYYEQY
TRBV15	TRBJ2-7	ATSRGGGSYEQY
TRBV6-1	TRBJ2-1	ASSLTSRKHNEQF
TRBV18	TRBJ2-3	ASPRDPGGTDTQY
TRBV5-1	TRBJ2-1	ASSWSGPAGNEQF
TRBV14	TRBJ2-5	ASSRPGLETQY
TRBV2	TRBJ2-3	ASILIGAELYSTDTQY
TRBV28	TRBJ2-1	ASSFLERMSKF
TRBV9	TRBJ1-1	ASSVVGTPYTEAF
TRBV7-9	TRBJ1-3	ASSMFGNTIY
TRBV12-3/TRBV12-4	TRBJ2-1	ASSLAGWNSLDEQF
TRBV6-2/TRBV6-3	TRBJ2-5	ASSYSRGEVGEETQY
TRBV29-1	TRBJ1-5	SVGYSDQPQH
TRBV5-1	TRBJ1-5	ASSPLGGSGQPQH
TRBV19	TRBJ1-4	ASSVNKPANEKLF
TRBV5-5	TRBJ1-2	ASSLAVGEPYGYT
TRBV5-1	TRBJ2-7	ASSWIGGTSDEQY
TRBV4-2	TRBJ1-3	ASSQDSLSGNTIY
TRBV14	TRBJ1-2	ASSQDPRRPGNSNYGHT
TRBV5-1	TRBJ2-5	ASSLGSEETQY
TRBV6-2/TRBV6-3	TRBJ2-1	ASRRDQRNEQF
TRBV9	TRBJ2-5	ASSVGNEPPQETQY
TRBV27	TRBJ2-2	ASSLFGVETGELF
TRBV28	TRBJ2-4	ASSFRGRYIQY
TRBV5-1	TRBJ2-2	ASSEFGESGELF
TRBV20-1	TRBJ2-1	SARDRGVVKF
TRBV9	TRBJ2-7	ASSAIGGVDEQY
TRBV7-2	TRBJ2-7	ASSSNREAYEQY
TRBV12-3/TRBV12-4	TRBJ2-1	ASSLLQYNEQF
TRBV5-5	TRBJ2-7	ASSLSWGSYEQY
TRBV6-5	TRBJ2-2	AVAAGRGELF
TRBV20-1	TRBJ2-7	SAVAPPGLEKQY
TRBV7-8	TRBJ2-1	ASSTRQGTYNEQF
TRBV27	TRBJ2-2	ASSRDINTGELF
TRBV18	TRBJ2-1	ASSLGTVSYNEQF
TRBV20-1	TRBJ1-1	SAGDSNTETF
TRBV5-1	TRBJ2-1	ASSQGPSGSYNEQF
TRBV5-1	TRBJ1-3	ASSLEGQAGNTIY
TRBV7-9	TRBJ2-6	AEGTAGANVLT
TRBV5-1	TRBJ2-1	ASSLGDNNEQF
TRBV5-1	TRBJ2-2	ASSRYGDTGELF
TRBV20-1	TRBJ2-7	SACGRLDEQY
TRBV25-1	TRBJ1-1	ASSIMGGYTEAF
TRBV7-2	TRBJ2-5	ASSSASGRAGETQY
TRBV7-9	TRBJ1-3	ASGLGQGNTIY
TRBV19	TRBJ2-7	ASSLQGAYEQY
TRBV15	TRBJ1-1	ATSRDKGGDTEAF
TRBV5-1	TRBJ2-7	ASSLAGVNPYEQY
TRBV20-1	TRBJ2-3	SAGKTSGGRGDTQY
TRBV7-6	TRBJ2-1	ASSPWLGQGGGDEQF
TRBV28	TRBJ2-1	ASSLEQGMTYNEQF
TRBV20-1	TRBJ2-3	SASGGTSTDTQY
TRBV11-3	TRBJ2-3	ASSFPAWDFTDTQY